Reported below is one T cell receptor (beta chain). TCRdb's table, derived via immunoSEQ multiplex PCR, lists solely in-frame clones and lacks some. The data contain 100,000 to 120,000 clones, about 88% of them singletons. This record comes from a study of T cell responses to AZD1222 COVID-19 vaccine. The CDR3 spans 13 residues. Trimming took off 3 bases at V and 6 bases at J, with 10 bases between the two ends. From germline, CDR1 is SGHTS and CDR2 YDEGEE. The specimen was peripheral blood, collected on day 0 of AZD1222 vaccination. This TCR came from an adult in good health. The J gene is TRBJ1-5, the V gene TRBV5-8, with a weak D call TRBD1 (6 bases). CDR3 in amino acids: CASSSGRGQPQHF. DNA for the CDR3: TGTGCCAGCAGCTCAGGCAGGGGTCAGCCCCAGCATTTT.